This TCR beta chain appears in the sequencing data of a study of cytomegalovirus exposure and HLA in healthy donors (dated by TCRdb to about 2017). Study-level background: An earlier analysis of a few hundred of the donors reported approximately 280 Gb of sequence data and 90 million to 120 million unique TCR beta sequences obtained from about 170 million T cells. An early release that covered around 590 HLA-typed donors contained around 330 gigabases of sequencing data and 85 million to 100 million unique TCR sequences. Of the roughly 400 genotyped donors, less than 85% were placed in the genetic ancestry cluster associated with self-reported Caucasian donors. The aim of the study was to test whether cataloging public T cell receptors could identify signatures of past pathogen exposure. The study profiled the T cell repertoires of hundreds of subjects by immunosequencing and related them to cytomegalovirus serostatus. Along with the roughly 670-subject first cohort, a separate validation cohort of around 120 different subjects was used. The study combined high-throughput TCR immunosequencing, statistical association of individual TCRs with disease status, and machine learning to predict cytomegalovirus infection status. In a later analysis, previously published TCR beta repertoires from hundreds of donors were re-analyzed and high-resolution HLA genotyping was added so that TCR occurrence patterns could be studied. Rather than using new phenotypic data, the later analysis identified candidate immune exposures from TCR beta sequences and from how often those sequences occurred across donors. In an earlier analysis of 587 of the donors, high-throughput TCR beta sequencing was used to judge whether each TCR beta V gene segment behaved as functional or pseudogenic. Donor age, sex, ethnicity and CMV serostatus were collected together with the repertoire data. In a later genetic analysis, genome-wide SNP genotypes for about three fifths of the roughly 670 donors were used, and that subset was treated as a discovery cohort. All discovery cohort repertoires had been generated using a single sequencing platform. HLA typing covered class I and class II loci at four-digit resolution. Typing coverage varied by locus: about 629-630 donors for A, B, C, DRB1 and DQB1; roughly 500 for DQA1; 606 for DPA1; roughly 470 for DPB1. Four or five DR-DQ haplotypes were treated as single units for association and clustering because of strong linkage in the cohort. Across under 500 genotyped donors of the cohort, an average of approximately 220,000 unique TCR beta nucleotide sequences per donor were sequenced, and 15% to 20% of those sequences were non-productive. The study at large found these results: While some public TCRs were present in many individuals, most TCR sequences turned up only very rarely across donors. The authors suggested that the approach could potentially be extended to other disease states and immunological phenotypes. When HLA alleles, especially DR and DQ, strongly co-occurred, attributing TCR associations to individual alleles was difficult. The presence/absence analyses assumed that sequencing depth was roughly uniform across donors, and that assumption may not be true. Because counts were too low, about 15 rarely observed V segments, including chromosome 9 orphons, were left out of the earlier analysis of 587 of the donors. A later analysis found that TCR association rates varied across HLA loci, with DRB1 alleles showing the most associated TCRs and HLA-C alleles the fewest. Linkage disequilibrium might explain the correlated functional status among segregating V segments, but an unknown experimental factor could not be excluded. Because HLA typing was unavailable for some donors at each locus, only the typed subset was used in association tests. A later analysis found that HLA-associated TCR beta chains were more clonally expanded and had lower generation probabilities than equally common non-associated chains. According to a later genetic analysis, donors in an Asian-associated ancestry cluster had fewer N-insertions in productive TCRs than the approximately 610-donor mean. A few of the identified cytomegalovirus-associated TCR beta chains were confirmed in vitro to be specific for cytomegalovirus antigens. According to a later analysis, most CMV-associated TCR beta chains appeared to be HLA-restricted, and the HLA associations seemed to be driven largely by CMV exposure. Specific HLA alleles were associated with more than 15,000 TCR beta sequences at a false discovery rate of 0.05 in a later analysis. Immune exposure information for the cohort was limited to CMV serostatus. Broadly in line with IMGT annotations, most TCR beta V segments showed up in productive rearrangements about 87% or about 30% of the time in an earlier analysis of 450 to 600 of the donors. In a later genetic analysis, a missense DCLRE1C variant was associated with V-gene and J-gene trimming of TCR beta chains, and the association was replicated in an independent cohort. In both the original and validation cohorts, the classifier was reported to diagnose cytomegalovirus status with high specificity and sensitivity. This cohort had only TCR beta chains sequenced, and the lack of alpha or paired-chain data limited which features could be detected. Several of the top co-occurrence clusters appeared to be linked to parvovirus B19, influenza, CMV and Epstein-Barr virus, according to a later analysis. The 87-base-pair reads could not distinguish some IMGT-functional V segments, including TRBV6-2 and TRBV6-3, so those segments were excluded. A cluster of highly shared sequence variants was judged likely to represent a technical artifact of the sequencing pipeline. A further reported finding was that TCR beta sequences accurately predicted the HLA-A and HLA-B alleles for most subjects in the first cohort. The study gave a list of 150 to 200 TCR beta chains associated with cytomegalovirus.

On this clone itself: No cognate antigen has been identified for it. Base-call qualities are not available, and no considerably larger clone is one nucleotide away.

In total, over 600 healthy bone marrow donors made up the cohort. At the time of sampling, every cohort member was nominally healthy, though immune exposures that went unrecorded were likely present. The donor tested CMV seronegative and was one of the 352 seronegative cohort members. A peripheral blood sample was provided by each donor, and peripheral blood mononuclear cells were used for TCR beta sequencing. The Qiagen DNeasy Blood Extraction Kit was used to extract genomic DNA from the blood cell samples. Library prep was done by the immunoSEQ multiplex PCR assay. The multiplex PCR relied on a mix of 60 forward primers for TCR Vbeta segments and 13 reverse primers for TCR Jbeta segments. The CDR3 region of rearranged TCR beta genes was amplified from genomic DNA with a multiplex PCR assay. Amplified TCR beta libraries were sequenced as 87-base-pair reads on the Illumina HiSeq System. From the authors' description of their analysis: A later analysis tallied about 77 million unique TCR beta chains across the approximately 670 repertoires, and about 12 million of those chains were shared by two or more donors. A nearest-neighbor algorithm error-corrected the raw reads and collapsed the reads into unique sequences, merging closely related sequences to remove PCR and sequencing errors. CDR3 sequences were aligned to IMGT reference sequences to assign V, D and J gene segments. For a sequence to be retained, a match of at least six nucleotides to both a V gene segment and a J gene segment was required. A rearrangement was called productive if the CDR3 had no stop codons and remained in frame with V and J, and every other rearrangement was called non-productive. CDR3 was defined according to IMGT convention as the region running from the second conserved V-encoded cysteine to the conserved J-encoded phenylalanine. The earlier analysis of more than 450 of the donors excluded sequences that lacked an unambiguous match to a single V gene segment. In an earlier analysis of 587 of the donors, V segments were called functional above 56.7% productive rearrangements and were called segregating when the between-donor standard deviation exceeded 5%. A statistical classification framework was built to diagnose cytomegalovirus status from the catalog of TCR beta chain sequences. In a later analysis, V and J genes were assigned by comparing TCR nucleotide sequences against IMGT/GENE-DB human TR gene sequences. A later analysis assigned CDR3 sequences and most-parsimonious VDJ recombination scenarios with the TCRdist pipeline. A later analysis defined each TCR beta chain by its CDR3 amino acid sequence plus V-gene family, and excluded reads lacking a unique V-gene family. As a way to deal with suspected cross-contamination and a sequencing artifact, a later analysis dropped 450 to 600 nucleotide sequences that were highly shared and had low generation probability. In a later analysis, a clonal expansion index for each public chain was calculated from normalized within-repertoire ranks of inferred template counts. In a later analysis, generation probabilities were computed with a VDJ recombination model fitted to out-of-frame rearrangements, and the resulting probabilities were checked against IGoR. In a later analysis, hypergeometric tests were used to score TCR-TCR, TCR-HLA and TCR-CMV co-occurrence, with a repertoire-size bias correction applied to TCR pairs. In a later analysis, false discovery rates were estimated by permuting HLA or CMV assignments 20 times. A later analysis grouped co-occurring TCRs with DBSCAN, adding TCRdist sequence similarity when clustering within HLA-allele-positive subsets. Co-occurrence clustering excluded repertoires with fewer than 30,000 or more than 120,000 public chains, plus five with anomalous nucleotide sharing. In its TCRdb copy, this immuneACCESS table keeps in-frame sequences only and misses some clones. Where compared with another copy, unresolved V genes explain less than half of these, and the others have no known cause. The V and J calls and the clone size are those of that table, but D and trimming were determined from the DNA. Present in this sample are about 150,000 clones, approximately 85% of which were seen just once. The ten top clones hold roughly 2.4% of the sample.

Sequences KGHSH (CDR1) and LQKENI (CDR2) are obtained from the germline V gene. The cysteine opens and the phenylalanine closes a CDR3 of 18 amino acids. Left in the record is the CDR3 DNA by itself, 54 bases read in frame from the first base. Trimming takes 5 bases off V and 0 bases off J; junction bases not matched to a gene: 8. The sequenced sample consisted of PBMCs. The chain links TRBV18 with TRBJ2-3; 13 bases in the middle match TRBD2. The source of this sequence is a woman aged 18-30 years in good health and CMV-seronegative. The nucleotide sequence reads TGTGCCAGCTCATCACTAGCGGGAGGGGGATTCAGCACAGATACGCAGTATTTT. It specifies CASSSLAGGGFSTDTQYF.